This TCR beta chain was documented in a study of tumor-infiltrating lymphocytes in primary liver carcinoma. Extraction of RNA together with DNA used roughly 19-32 mg of unsorted bulk tissue. Study results and caveats: Among the pair types, tumor region pairs showed more overlap than tumor-adjacent and tumor-blood pairs.

A primer in the constant region served to generate TCR beta cDNA from 500 ng of total RNA. Three nested multiplex PCR rounds, a slightly modified ARM-PCR method, built the TCR beta libraries. Primers for the first two PCR rounds were TRBV1-TRBV30 forward primers and a C-beta reverse primer (10 cycles per round). From the multiplex PCR reads, TCRdb called clonotypes with MiXCR, one entry per CDR3 protein. The table includes about 92,000 distinct CDR3 sequences, just under 70% detected once. Germline V gene lookup returns CDR1 SGHAT and CDR2 FQNNGV. This CDR3 comprises 17 residues. On this clonotype itself: Its antigen is still unknown. Germline is not matched at one junction end, which may reflect a read error.

The sequence came from a man in his forties or fifties with primary liver carcinoma and hepatitis B virus infection. The chain uses TRBV11-2 and TRBJ2-5; 8 positions agree with TRBD2. The sequenced material came from tumor-adjacent normal liver tissue. The CDR3 nucleotides are TGTGCTAGCAACTTAGATAAGAGCGGGGGTAGGCAAGAGACCCAGTACTTC. Translating gives CASNLDKSGGRQETQYF.